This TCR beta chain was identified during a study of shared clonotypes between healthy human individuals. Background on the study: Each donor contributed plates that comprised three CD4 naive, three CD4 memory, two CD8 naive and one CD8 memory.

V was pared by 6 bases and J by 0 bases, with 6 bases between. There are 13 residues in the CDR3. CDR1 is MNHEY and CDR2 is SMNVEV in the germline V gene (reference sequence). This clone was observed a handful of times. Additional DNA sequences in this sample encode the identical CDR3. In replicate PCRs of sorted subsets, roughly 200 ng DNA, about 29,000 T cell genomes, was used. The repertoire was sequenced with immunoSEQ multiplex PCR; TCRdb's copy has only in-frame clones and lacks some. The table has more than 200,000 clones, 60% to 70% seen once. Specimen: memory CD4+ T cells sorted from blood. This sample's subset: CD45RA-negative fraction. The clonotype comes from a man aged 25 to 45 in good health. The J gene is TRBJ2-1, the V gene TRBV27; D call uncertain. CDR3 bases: TGTGCCAGCAGGCTGAACTCCTACAATGAGCAGTTCTTC. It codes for CASRLNSYNEQFF.